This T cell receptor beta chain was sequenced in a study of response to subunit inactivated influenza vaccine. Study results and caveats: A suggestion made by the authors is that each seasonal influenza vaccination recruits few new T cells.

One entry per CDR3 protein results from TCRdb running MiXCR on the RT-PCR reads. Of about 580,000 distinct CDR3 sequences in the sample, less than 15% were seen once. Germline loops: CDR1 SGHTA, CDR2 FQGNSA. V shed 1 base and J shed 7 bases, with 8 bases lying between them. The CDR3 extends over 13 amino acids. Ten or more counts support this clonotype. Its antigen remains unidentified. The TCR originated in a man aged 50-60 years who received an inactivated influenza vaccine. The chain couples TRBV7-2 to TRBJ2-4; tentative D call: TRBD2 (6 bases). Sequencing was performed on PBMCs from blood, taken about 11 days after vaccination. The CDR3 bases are TGTGCCAGCAGCTTAGGACGGGGGAACATTCAGTACTTC. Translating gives CASSLGRGNIQYF.